Listed here are 2 T cell receptor beta chains from one sample, sequenced in a study of PD-1 blockade in classical Hodgkin lymphoma. The protocol was immunoSEQ multiplex PCR, while the TCRdb copy is restricted to in-frame clones and leaves out a portion. The data show 26,000 or so clones, about 83% seen once. Every patient had relapsed following autologous stem cell transplantation, and cohorts differed in brentuximab vedotin exposure. By magnetic negative selection, CD4+ T cells were purified from thawed PBMCs. The specimen was CD4+ T cells from blood, collected at baseline. These TCRs come from a human donor with classical Hodgkin lymphoma.

J is TRBJ2-7 and V is TRBV7-1; D perhaps matches TRBD2 (6 bases). TRBV7-1 is given ORF status, its function remaining uncertain. This CDR3 is built from 14 residues. Between the trimmed V and J ends, which lost 4 bases and 4 bases, there was a span of 14 bases. CDR3 loop: CASSLRDSPYEQYF. In DNA form, the CDR3 reads TGTGCCAGCAGCTTACGGGACTCACCATACGAGCAGTACTTC.

The chain employs TRBV5-6 and TRBJ2-2; TRBD1 matches at 7 bases. Germline V gene data show CDR1 as SGHDT and CDR2 as YYEEEE. The ends lost 0 bases at V and 3 bases at J; junction bases unmatched: 5. The CDR3 loop spans 16 amino acids. The CDR3 bases are TGTGCCAGCAGCTTGGCGGTAGACAGGGACACCGGGGAGCTGTTTTTT. The encoded protein is CASSLAVDRDTGELFF.